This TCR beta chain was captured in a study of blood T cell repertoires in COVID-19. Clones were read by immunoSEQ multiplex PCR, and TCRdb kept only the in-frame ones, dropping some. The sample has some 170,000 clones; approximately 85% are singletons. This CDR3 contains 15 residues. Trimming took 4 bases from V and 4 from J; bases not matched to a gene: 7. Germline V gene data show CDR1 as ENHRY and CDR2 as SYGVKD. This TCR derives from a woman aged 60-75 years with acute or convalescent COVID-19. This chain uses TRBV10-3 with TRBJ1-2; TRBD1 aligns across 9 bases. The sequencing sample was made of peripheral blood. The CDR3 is CAISVDRGDIYGYTF. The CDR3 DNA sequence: TGTGCCATCAGTGTAGACAGGGGGGATATCTATGGCTACACCTTC.